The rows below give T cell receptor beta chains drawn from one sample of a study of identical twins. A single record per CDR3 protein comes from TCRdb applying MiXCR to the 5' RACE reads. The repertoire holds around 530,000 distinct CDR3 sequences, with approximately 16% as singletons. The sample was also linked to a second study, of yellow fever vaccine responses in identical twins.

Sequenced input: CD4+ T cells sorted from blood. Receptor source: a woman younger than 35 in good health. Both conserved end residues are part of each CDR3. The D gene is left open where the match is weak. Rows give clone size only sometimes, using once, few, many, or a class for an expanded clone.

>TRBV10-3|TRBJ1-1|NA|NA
TGTGCCATCAGTGAGTTGGCAGGCAACACTGAAGCTTTCTTT
CAISELAGNTEAFF
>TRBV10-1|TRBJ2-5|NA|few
NA
CASSTSDTQETQYF
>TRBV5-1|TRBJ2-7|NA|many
TGCGCCAGCAGGCCCAAAGCGGGCCCCGGGAACTACGAGCAGTACTTC
CASRPKAGPGNYEQYF
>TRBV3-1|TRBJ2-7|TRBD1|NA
TGTGCCAGTACCGGGACAGGGAGGTACGAGCAGTACTTC
CASTGTGRYEQYF
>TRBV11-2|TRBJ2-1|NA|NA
TGTGCCAGCAGCAAGCCCCGACAGGGTAGGACTAGTTCGGGATCCTACAATGAGCAGTTCTTC
CASSKPRQGRTSSGSYNEQFF
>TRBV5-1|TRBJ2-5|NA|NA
TGCGCCAGCAGCTTGGGGTTTACGGGAAAACAAGAGACCCAGTACTTC
CASSLGFTGKQETQYF
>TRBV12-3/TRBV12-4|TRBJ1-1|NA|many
TGTGCCAGCAGTCACAGTTCCATGAACACTGAAGCTTTCTTT
CASSHSSMNTEAFF
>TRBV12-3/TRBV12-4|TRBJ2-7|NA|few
TGTGCCAGCAATCGGGACGGGAGCTCCTACGAGCAGTACTTC
CASNRDGSSYEQYF
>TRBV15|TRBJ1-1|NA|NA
TGTGCCACCAGCAGAGATTGGACCTTCGGCACTGAAGCTTTCTTT
CATSRDWTFGTEAFF
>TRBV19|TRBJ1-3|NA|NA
TGTGCCAGTAGTACCGCCCGATTTTCCACCATATATTTT
CASSTARFSTIYF
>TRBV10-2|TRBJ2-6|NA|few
TGCGCCAGCAGTGAGTCTCCTAGACCGTCTGGGGCCAACGTCCTGACTTTC
CASSESPRPSGANVLTF
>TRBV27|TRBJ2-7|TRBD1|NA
TGTGCCAGCAGCGCAACGACAGGGGTCCTTTCCTACGAGCAGTACTTC
CASSATTGVLSYEQYF
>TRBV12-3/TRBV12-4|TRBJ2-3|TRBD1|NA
TGTGCCAGCAATCGACAGGGTCGGGTAGATACGCAGTATTTT
CASNRQGRVDTQYF
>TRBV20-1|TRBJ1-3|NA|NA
TGCAGTGCTAGAGAGTGGGGGAGCTCTGGAAACACCATATATTTT
CSAREWGSSGNTIYF
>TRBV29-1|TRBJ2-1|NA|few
TGCAGCGTTGATAGGGTTATAACCAATGAGCAGTTCTTC
CSVDRVITNEQFF
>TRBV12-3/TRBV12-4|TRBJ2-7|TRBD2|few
TGTGCCAGCAGTAGGCGGGGGGATGGTAAGCAGTACTTC
CASSRRGDGKQYF
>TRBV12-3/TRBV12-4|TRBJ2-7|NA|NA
TGTGCCAGCACCAGTAGTAGTTCGGGTGAGCAGTACTTC
CASTSSSSGEQYF
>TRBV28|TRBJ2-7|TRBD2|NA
TGTGCCAGCAGGAGCGGGAGTACCCACGAGCAGTACTTC
CASRSGSTHEQYF
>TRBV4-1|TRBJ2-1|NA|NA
TGCGCCAGCAGCCAAGATGAGGGAATTGTGCAGTTCTTC
CASSQDEGIVQFF
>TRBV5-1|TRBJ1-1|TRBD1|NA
TGCGCCAGCAGCACCCAACAGGGGAGGGGTGAAGCTTTCTTT
CASSTQQGRGEAFF
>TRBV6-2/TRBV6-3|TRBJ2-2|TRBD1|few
TGTGCCAGCAGTTACGGACAGGGAATGAACACCGGGGAGCTGTTTTTT
CASSYGQGMNTGELFF
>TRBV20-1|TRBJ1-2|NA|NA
TGCAGTGCCGCACAGGAAGGCTACACCTTC
CSAAQEGYTF
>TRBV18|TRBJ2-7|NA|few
TGTGCCAGCTCACTCGGACCGCAGCCTACCTACGAGCAGTACTTC
CASSLGPQPTYEQYF
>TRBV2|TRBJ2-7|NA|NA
TGTGCCAGCACGGCGGGCACCTACGAGCAGTACTTC
CASTAGTYEQYF
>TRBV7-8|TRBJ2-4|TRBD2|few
TGTGCCAGCAGCTTAGGTCTAGCGGGAGTGGGACTAGCCAAAAACATTCAGTACTTC
CASSLGLAGVGLAKNIQYF
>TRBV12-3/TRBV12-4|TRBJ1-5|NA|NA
TGTGCCAGCAGTTTAAGGAGGCGGGGGCCCCAGCATTTT
CASSLRRRGPQHF
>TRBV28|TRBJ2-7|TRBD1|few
TGTGCCAGCAGTTTTAACGGACAGGGTTATGAGCAGTACTTC
CASSFNGQGYEQYF
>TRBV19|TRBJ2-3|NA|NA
TGTGCCAGCCACATTGGGTCCTCCGGGACTGGGGCCACAGATACGCAGTATTTT
CASHIGSSGTGATDTQYF
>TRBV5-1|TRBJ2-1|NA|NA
TGCGCCAGCAGCTTGGGATCTGGGCGGGGCAGCTACAATGAGCAGTTCTTC
CASSLGSGRGSYNEQFF
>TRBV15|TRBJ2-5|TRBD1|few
TGTGCCACCAGCAAACCGGGACAGGAAGAGACCCAGTACTTC
CATSKPGQEETQYF
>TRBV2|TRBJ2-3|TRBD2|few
TGTGCCAGCACGCGGGAGAGTAGCACAGATACGCAGTATTTT
CASTRESSTDTQYF
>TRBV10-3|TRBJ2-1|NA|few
TGTGCCATTGCTCGACAGACGAGCTCCTACAATGAGCAGTTCTTC
CAIARQTSSYNEQFF
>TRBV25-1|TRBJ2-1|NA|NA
TGTGCCAGCAGTGAATTTGGGGGGCTGTACAATGAGCAGTTCTTC
CASSEFGGLYNEQFF
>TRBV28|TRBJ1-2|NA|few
TGTGCCAGCAGGCAGGGCACAGCTAACTATGGCTACACCTTC
CASRQGTANYGYTF
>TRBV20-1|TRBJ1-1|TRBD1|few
TGCAGTGCTCCCACCGGGACAGCTAACACTGAAGCTTTCTTT
CSAPTGTANTEAFF
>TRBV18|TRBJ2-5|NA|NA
TGTGCCAGCTCACCACCTAATGCCGGGAACACCCAAGAGACCCAGTACTTC
CASSPPNAGNTQETQYF
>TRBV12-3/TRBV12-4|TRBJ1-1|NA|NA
TGTGCCAGCAGTCCCCGGGGGGGGATGAACACTGAAGCTTTCTTT
CASSPRGGMNTEAFF
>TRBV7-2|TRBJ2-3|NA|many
TGTGCCAGCAGCTTCCGGCCGGGGGATACGCAGTATTTT
CASSFRPGDTQYF
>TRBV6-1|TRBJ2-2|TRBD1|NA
TGTGCCAGCTCCTGGGACAGGGGGCTAGCGAACACCGGGGAGCTGTTTTTT
CASSWDRGLANTGELFF
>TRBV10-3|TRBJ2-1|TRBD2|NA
TGTGCCATCAGTTCTAGCGGGACTTCGACTATTAATGAGCAGTTCTTC
CAISSSGTSTINEQFF
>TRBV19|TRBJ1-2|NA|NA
TGTGCCAGTAGTATTAGCAGGGACAACTATGGCTACACCTTC
CASSISRDNYGYTF
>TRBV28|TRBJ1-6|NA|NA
TGTGCCAGCAGCTCGGACGCGAGCTCCTATAATTCACCCCTCCACTTT
CASSSDASSYNSPLHF
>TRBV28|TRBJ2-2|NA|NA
TGTGCCAGCAGTTTATCCCGAGGACAGAACACCGGGGAGCTGTTTTTT
CASSLSRGQNTGELFF
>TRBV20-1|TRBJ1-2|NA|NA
TGCAGTGCTAGAGGGCTGGTTGGGGGGCAAGCTAACTATGGCTACACCTTC
CSARGLVGGQANYGYTF